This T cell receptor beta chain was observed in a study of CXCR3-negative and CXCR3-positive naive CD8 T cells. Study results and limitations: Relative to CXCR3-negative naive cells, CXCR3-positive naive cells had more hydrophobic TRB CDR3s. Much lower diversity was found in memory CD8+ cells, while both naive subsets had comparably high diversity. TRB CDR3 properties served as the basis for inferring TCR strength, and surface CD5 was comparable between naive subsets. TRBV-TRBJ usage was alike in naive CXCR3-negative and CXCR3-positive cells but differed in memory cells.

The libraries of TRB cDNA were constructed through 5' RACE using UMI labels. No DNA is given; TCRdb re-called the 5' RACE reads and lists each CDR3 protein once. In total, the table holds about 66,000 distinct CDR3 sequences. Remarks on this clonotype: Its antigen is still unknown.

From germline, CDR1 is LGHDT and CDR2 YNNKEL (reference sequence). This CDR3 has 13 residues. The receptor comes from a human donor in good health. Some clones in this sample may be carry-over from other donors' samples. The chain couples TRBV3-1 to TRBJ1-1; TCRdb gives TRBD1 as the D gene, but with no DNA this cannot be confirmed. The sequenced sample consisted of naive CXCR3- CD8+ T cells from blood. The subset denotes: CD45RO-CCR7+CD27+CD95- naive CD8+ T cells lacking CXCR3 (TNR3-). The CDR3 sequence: CASSPLGSPEAFF.